This is a list of T cell receptor beta chains from one sample in a study of shared clonotypes between healthy human individuals. Sequencing was performed with immunoSEQ multiplex PCR; in TCRdb, only in-frame clones are kept and a portion is missing. The table has some 1.5 million clones, around 98% seen once. Sequencing was done on a sample of naive CD4+ T cells sorted from blood. The receptors shown here come from a man in his thirties or forties in good health. Each CDR3 is given with its conserved first and last residue. Fields, in order: D gene, clone size, V gene, J gene, CDR3 protein, CDR3 DNA. The D gene is left open where the match is weak. Size is omitted from some rows. Given values are once, few, many or a class for expanded clones.

TRBD2	.	TRBV14	TRBJ2-1	CASRHIAGGPSEQFF	TGTGCCAGCAGACATATAGCGGGAGGGCCTAGTGAGCAGTTCTTC
.	.	TRBV2	TRBJ2-7	CASSGGGGSHYEQYF	TGTGCCAGCAGTGGGGGAGGCGGGTCGCACTACGAGCAGTACTTC
.	.	TRBV7-8	TRBJ2-1	CASSSRSFSRPNEQFF	TGTGCCAGCAGCTCTCGAAGCTTTTCCCGACCCAATGAGCAGTTCTTC
.	.	TRBV7-2	TRBJ2-7	CASSSDRSREQYF	TGTGCCAGCAGCTCGGACCGGTCACGGGAGCAGTACTTC
TRBD2	.	TRBV11-3	TRBJ2-1	CASSVAGEVYNEQFF	TGTGCCAGCAGTGTAGCGGGAGAGGTTTACAATGAGCAGTTCTTC
.	.	TRBV2	TRBJ1-2	CASSDPSLYTF	TGTGCCAGCAGTGATCCGTCCCTCTACACCTTC
TRBD2	.	TRBV5-1	TRBJ2-7	CASSREGGPISEQYF	TGCGCCAGCAGCCGGGAGGGAGGGCCAATATCCGAGCAGTACTTC
.	.	TRBV9	TRBJ1-2	CASSVAGTTNGYTF	TGTGCCAGCAGCGTGGCCGGGACCACCAATGGCTACACCTTC
.	.	TRBV7-8	TRBJ1-5	CASSLGVDQPQHF	TGTGCCAGCAGCTTAGGAGTAGATCAGCCCCAGCATTTT
TRBD2	.	TRBV5-1	TRBJ2-5	CASSLAGTSVAETQYF	TGCGCCAGCAGCTTGGCCGGGACTAGCGTTGCAGAGACCCAGTACTTC
TRBD1	once	TRBV18	TRBJ1-1	CASSPGFRRQGVIENTEAFF	TGTGCCAGCTCACCAGGTTTTCGTCGACAGGGCGTCATTGAGAACACTGAAGCTTTCTTT
.	.	TRBV25-1	TRBJ1-4	CASSEVKPASGNEKLFF	TGTGCCAGCAGTGAAGTAAAACCGGCCAGCGGTAATGAAAAACTGTTTTTT
.	.	TRBV7-9	TRBJ2-7	CASSLRGGSYEQYF	TGTGCCAGCAGCTTAAGAGGGGGCTCCTACGAGCAGTACTTC
.	.	TRBV20-1	TRBJ2-5	CSKTTQETQYF	TGCAGTAAGACCACACAAGAGACCCAGTACTTC
.	.	TRBV18	TRBJ2-3	CASSPRDGSSTDTQYF	TGTGCCAGCTCACCACGCGACGGATCTAGCACAGATACGCAGTATTTT
TRBD2	.	TRBV5-4	TRBJ2-1	CASSLAGPAYNEQFF	TGTGCCAGCAGTTTAGCGGGGCCCGCTTACAATGAGCAGTTCTTC